The 5 T cell receptor beta chains presented below share a single source sample, sequenced in a study of regulatory T cells. For these receptors, no antigen is known. Study-wide findings and caveats: Hydrophobic residues at CDR3 positions 6 and 7 were enriched in conventional CD4+ T cells of CD3G-deficient patients.

Amplification used 52 TRBV primers and 13 TRBJ primers. The repertoire was sequenced with immunoSEQ multiplex PCR; TCRdb's copy has only in-frame clones and lacks some. The sample shows 20,000 to 25,000 clones, about 88% of them seen only once. Sequenced material: conventional CD4+ T cells sorted from blood. The receptor set was obtained from a child under 18 with CD3G deficiency.

This chain uses TRBV28 with TRBJ2-7, with 7 bases identical to TRBD1. CDR1 is MDHEN and CDR2 is SYDVKM in the germline V gene. The V gene end was trimmed by 7 bases and the J gene end by 2 bases; junction bases not matched to a gene: 8. There are 14 residues in the CDR3. The CDR3 DNA follows: TGTGCCAGCACCCCTCGGACAGGAGCCTACGAGCAGTACTTC. Protein product: CASTPRTGAYEQYF. The full variable domain, with the rest looked up from reference TRBV28 and TRBJ2-7, is DVKVTQSSRYLVKRTGEKVFLECVQDMDHENMFWYRQDPGLGLRLIYFSYDVKMKEKGDIPEGYSVSREKKERFSLILESASTNQTSMYLCASTPRTGAYEQYFGPGTRLTVT.

The rearrangement uses TRBV25-1 and TRBJ2-1; perhaps TRBD2 as D (5 bases). The CDR3 runs 11 residues. Trimming removed 5 bases from V and 7 bases from J, with 6 bases in between. CDR1 and CDR2 from the germline V gene are MGHDK and SYGVNS. The CDR3 sequence: CASSRRNEQFF. CDR3 nucleotide sequence: TGTGCCAGCAGTAGGAGGAATGAGCAGTTCTTC.

The V call is TRBV13, the J call TRBJ2-7; D unresolved. V lost 0 bases and J lost 6, with 9 bases in between. The CDR3 length is 13 residues. Germline V CDR1 and CDR2: PRHDT, FYEKMQ (reference sequence). As DNA, the CDR3 is TGTGCCAGCAGCTTAGGTGGGGTGGCCGAGCAGTACTTC. This translates into CASSLGGVAEQYF.

The chain is built from TRBV28 and TRBJ2-5; 8 nucleotides align to TRBD1. This CDR3 spans 15 amino acids. CDR1 and CDR2 (germline): MDHEN, SYDVKM. V dropped 1 base and J dropped 5; count of bases not matched to a gene: 6. DNA for the CDR3: TGTGCCAGCAGTTTATTGCAGGGGGCGGGGGAGACCCAGTACTTC. Residues: CASSLLQGAGETQYF.

A single count supports this clone. The chain has TRBV11-2 and TRBJ2-7; tentative D call: TRBD1 (6 bases). The CDR3 is 15 residues long. In germline, CDR1 is SGHAT, CDR2 FQNNGV. V lost 3 bases to trimming and J lost 0 bases, with 12 bases between them. CDR3 sequence (DNA): TGTGCCAGCAGCTTGAGACAGGCGACCTCCTACGAGCAGTACTTC. It encodes CASSLRQATSYEQYF.